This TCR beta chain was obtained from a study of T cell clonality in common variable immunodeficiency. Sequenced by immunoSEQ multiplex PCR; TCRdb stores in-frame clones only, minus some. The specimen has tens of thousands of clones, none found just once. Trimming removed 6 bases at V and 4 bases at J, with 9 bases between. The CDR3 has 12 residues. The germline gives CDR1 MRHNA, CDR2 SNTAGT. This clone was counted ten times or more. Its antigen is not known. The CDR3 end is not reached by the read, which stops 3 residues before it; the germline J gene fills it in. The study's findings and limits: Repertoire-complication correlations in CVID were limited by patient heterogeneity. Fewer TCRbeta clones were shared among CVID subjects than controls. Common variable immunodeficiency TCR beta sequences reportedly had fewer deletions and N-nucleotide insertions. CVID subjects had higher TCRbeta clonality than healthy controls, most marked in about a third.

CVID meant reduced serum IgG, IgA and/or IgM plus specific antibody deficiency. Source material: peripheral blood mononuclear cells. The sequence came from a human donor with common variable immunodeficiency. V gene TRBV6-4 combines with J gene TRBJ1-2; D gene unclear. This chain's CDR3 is CASSEHSYGYTF. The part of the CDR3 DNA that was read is TGTGCCAGCAGCGAACACAGCTATGGC.